These T cell receptor beta chains were read from a single sample in a study of Tregs in tolerant kidney transplant recipients. Data came from immunoSEQ multiplex PCR; TCRdb stores just in-frame clones and leaves some out. The sample shows about 81,000 clones, roughly nine tenths of them seen only once. The source material was CD4+ T cells from blood (PBMCs), sampled 24 months after the transplant. Every receptor here comes from a human patient who received a combined kidney and bone marrow transplant. The graft donor may account for some of the T cells. CDR3s leave out the opening cysteine and the closing phenylalanine or tryptophan.

v_gene,CDR3aa
TRBV6-6,ASSFLGSLGPDEQF
TRBV7-2,ASTPSNPSKKLF
TRBV2,ASSEAALSTYEQY
TRBV7-9,ASRLNSGNSGYT
TRBV14,ASSQGRQGARWRSSYNEQF
TRBV7-2,ASSARGTSGGAGEQF
TRBV9,ASSPPSPTTLGSYNEQF
TRBV7-6,ASSLAWRGAKNIQY
TRBV19,ASTARRGSGANVLT
TRBV4-1,ASSQDRRGFRKQGTEAF
TRBV11-3,ASSLTGALSNTIY
TRBV5-4,ASSLGHPSGANVLT
TRBV5-1,ASSRGPTDTQY
TRBV14,ASSQDVFRGYGYT
TRBV19,ASSKDRDGSYEQY
TRBV11-2,ASSLDLGLAGDMTYEQY